The text below deals with one T cell receptor (beta chain). Its specificity is not known. This sample was taken from a study of T cell responses to AZD1222 COVID-19 vaccine. Study-level points and caveats: Baseline seropositivity characterized only a handful of AZD1222 recipients. Nearly half of unique spike-specific TCRs reportedly avoided B.1.351 and B.1.1.7 mutated regions.

Germline V gives CDR1 MDHEN, CDR2 SYDVKM. CDR3 length: 14 residues. V lost 4 bases to trimming and J lost 5 bases, with 15 bases between them. Profiled with immunoSEQ multiplex PCR; TCRdb holds only in-frame clones, not every one. The sample has about 120,000 clones, around 90% seen once. This rearrangement joins TRBV28 to TRBJ2-7; D not resolved. Material: peripheral blood, obtained on day 0 of AZD1222 vaccination. The clonotype originates from an adult in good health. CDR3 nucleotides: TGTGCCAGCAGTTCCTCGGGCCCGACGCACGAGCAGTACTTC. This sequence encodes CASSSSGPTHEQYF.